A single T cell receptor (beta chain) is shown here with its context. This clone's antigen is unknown. Base qualities are not at hand, and no much larger clone is one base apart. Relative to germline, V is 4 bases shorter and J is 6 bases shorter, with 19 bases between their ends. The germline V gene sets CDR1 to SGHVS and CDR2 to FNYEAQ. From its cysteine to its phenylalanine, the CDR3 spans 16 amino acids. Kept here is only the CDR3 DNA, which spans 48 bases and is read in frame from base 1. TCRbeta CDR3 regions were amplified from genomic DNA using the immunoSEQ Assay, a bias-controlled multiplex PCR. The authors' pipeline ran thus. Within the assay, amplification of reference gene primers was used to estimate how many nucleated cells each sample contained. Sequence reads were collapsed and filtered to measure the absolute abundance of every unique TCRbeta CDR3 rearrangement. For each sample, productive Simpson clonality was calculated as the square root of Simpson's diversity index over productive rearrangements. As stored in TCRdb, this immuneACCESS dataset retains in-frame rearrangements with V and J assigned. A fraction of the clones does not appear; measured against another copy, unresolved V genes explain less than half of the discrepancy, and the remainder lacks a known reason. From that table come the V and J calls and clone size; the DNA was used to work out D and trimming. In this sample the table shows 150,000 to 170,000 clones, 70% to 85% of which occur a single time. 25% to 30% of the sample is in the top ten clones.

The sample comes from a study of blood T cell repertoires in COVID-19 (dated by TCRdb to the early 2020s). For the study in its entirety: Collaborator samples came from the United States, Italy and Spain and covered acute and convalescent phases of COVID-19. The material from the prospective study consisted of cDNA or gDNA derived from T cells, B-cell-depleted T cells, or PBMCs. Subjects who had been exposed to COVID-19, were actively infected with it, or had recovered from it provided the deeply sampled blood TCRbeta repertoires that made up the dataset. The repertoires were made available in a free public database intended to serve as a resource for research on the immune response to SARS-CoV-2. Samples were obtained from the ongoing ImmuneRACE study (first 160 participants) and from 1,254 subjects provided by 6 global collaborators. A de-identified subject ID, COVID-19 status, age in years and sex were almost always included in the sample metadata. Where available, HLA class I and class II types were taken from metadata supplied by the sample provider and were not determined by assay-based typing. Overall results and qualifications from the work: The amount of clinical and demographic metadata varied by source and participant and was provided uncurated.

Whole blood was collected in K2EDTA tubes by collaborating institutions according to the institutions' own protocols. For TCRbeta analysis, collaborators shipped samples in one of three forms: frozen whole blood, isolated PBMCs, or DNA extracted from either of those sample types. Recombination joined TRBV7-6 with TRBJ1-5, with TRBD1 tentatively as D gene (6 bases match). Sequencing was performed on peripheral blood. The TCR comes from a woman aged 60-75 years with acute or convalescent COVID-19. This receptor carries the CDR3 CASSSNTGSEGQPQHF. The sequenced DNA is TGTGCCAGCAGCTCAAATACAGGGTCGGAAGGTCAGCCCCAGCATTTT.